These 13 T cell receptor beta chains came from one sample sequenced in a study of cytomegalovirus exposure and HLA in healthy donors (TCRdb year 2017). Library preparation was by the immunoSEQ multiplex PCR assay. TCRdb mirrors the immuneACCESS table, restricted to in-frame sequences. Some clones are absent from its copies; in checked studies, under half trace to an unresolved V gene, and the reason for the others is unknown. For this sample there are roughly 240,000 clones; around nine tenths appear just once. The top ten hold less than 3% of the sample. Sequenced sample: PBMCs. These receptors all come from a man between 18 and 29 years old in good health and CMV-seronegative.

This chain uses TRBV15 with TRBJ1-5, with TRBD1 as a possible D gene (5 bases). Germline lookup yields CDR1 LNHNV and CDR2 YYDKDF (reference sequence). Trimming pared 0 bases from V and 6 bases from J, leaving 6 bases between. CDR3 length equals 13 residues. In DNA, the CDR3 is TGTGCCACCAGCAGAGACGACAGTCAGCCCCAGCATTTT. Protein: CATSRDDSQPQHF. The full variable domain, in which reference TRBV15 and TRBJ1-5 provide the parts outside the CDR3, is DAMVIQNPRYQVTQFGKPVTLSCSQTLNHNVMYWYQQKSSQAPKLLFHYYDKDFNNEADTPDNFQSRRPNTSFCFLDIRSPGLGDTAMYLCATSRDDSQPQHFGDGTRLSIL.

Only one count was recorded for this clone. The chain recombines TRBV7-9 with TRBJ2-7, with no clear D. V gave up 3 bases and J gave up 2 bases, with 11 bases separating them. The germline V gene encodes CDR1 SEHNR and CDR2 FQNEAQ (reference sequence). This CDR3 spans 14 amino acids. For the CDR3, the DNA is TGTGCCAGCAGCTTTTTAAACAGTCCCTACGAGCAGTACTTC. Its protein is CASSFLNSPYEQYF.

V and J are TRBV7-9 and TRBJ2-4, with TRBD2 identical over 9 bases. Losses at the gene ends were 3 bases for V and 4 bases for J; bases not matched to a gene: 7. This CDR3 is 16 amino acids long. Germline V CDR1 and CDR2: SEHNR, FQNEAQ (reference sequence). The CDR3 nucleotides read TGTGCCAGCAGCTTTCACCTAGCGGGAACAAAAAACATTCAGTACTTC. This translates into CASSFHLAGTKNIQYF.

The chain uses TRBV4-3 and TRBJ2-7, with TRBD2 as a possible D gene (5 bases). With 0 bases removed from V and 6 bases from J, the gap between germline ends came to 15 bases. The CDR3 length is 15 residues. CDR1 and CDR2 (germline): LGHNA, YSLEER. CDR3: CASSQDILAPGEQYF. CDR3 DNA: TGCGCCAGCAGCCAAGATATTCTAGCCCCAGGCGAGCAGTACTTC.

The V call is TRBV21-1, the J call TRBJ1-5; the table's D call, TRBD1, was not checked against the DNA. TRBV21-1 is reported as a pseudogene. CDR3 length: 15 amino acids. The CDR3 DNA follows: TGTGCCAGCAGCAAAGAGGTACAGCTGAATCAGCCCCAGCATTTT. Protein sequence: CASSKEVQLNQPQHF.

The gene calls are TRBV4-3 and TRBJ2-3; D call uncertain. Germline lookup yields CDR1 LGHNA and CDR2 YSLEER. This CDR3 region has 14 residues. V shed 0 bases and J shed 1 base, with 5 bases lying between them. The CDR3 reads CASSQDVRTDTQYF. In DNA form, the CDR3 reads TGCGCCAGCAGCCAAGACGTCCGCACAGATACGCAGTATTTT.

The chain uses TRBV5-4 and TRBJ1-1, with a weak D call TRBD1 (5 bases). This CDR3 region has 12 residues. V was trimmed by 3 bases and J by 6 bases, leaving 9 bases between them. The germline V gene encodes CDR1 SGHNT and CDR2 YYREEE (reference sequence). The CDR3 nucleotides are TGTGCCAGCAGCTCAACAGGTGCTGAAGCTTTCTTT. This encodes CASSSTGAEAFF.

The genes are TRBV5-6 and TRBJ2-7; D is uncertain. Germline CDR1 is SGHDT and CDR2 is YYEEEE. The CDR3 contains 13 residues. Trimming left V 5 bases short and J 4 bases short, with 13 bases between. The CDR3 spells CASRLYERYEQYF. CDR3 in DNA: TGTGCCAGCAGACTCTATGAGCGATACGAGCAGTACTTC.

The chain couples TRBV12-5 to TRBJ2-3, with D tentatively TRBD2 (5 bases). The CDR3 loop spans 14 amino acids. The V and J ends lost 6 bases and 2 bases respectively, with 12 bases between them. CDR1 LGHNT and CDR2 FRNRAP come from the germline V gene. CDR3 DNA sequence: TGTGCTAGTGGCCAAAGCGGTCTCACAGATACGCAGTATTTT. It is translated as CASGQSGLTDTQYF.

The chain joins TRBV13 to TRBJ2-6; D perhaps matches TRBD1 (5 bases). This CDR3 has 17 amino acids. Trimming shortened V by 6 bases and J by 1 base, and 16 bases separated the two germline ends. Germline V gene data show CDR1 as PRHDT and CDR2 as FYEKMQ (reference sequence). The CDR3 protein is CASSNKMPGSGANVLTF. For the CDR3, the DNA is TGTGCCAGCAGTAACAAAATGCCAGGGTCTGGGGCCAACGTCCTGACTTTC.

The V call is TRBV28, the J call TRBJ1-6; D call uncertain. Trimming removed 5 bases at V and 7 bases at J, with 15 bases between. From germline, CDR1 is MDHEN and CDR2 SYDVKM. The CDR3 has 15 amino acids. CDR3 region: CASSVGAAGNSPLHF. DNA of the CDR3: TGTGCCAGCAGTGTCGGAGCAGCCGGAAATTCACCCCTCCACTTT. Full variable domain (outside the CDR3, taken from reference TRBV28 and TRBJ1-6): DVKVTQSSRYLVKRTGEKVFLECVQDMDHENMFWYRQDPGLGLRLIYFSYDVKMKEKGDIPEGYSVSREKKERFSLILESASTNQTSMYLCASSVGAAGNSPLHFGNGTRLTVT.

The rearrangement uses TRBV7-8 and TRBJ2-7; 7 bases agree with TRBD2. V shed 1 base and J 3 bases; nucleotides not matched to a gene: 6. Germline CDR1 and CDR2: SGHVS and FQNEAQ. The CDR3 is 15 residues long. The CDR3 DNA sequence: TGTGCCAGCAGCTTAGAATCGGGGGGATTCTACGAGCAGTACTTC. The encoded protein is CASSLESGGFYEQYF.

Here the CDR3 DNA reads TGTGCCAGCAGCTTCCCGGGGGGACGGGCTTTCTTT. Protein product: CASSFPGGRAFF. The chain couples TRBV7-9 to TRBJ1-1, with D maybe TRBD1 (5 bases). The germline V gene encodes CDR1 SEHNR and CDR2 FQNEAQ (reference sequence). The V gene lost 3 bases and the J gene lost 11 bases, with 13 bases spanning the gap. This CDR3 region has 12 residues.